The next 5 T cell receptor beta chains were all read from a single sample in a study of beta chain features in type 1 diabetes. The whole isolated RNA underwent reverse transcription, so sequencing captured expressed TCRB transcripts. Using immunoSEQ multiplex PCR, the repertoire was profiled, and TCRdb retains in-frame clones only, with some absent. The sample contains roughly 150,000 clones, roughly 11% of which appear only once. Sequenced input: central memory CD4+ T cells from blood. The receptors here all came from a man between 18 and 35 years old in good health.

In its sample, this clone was seen a few times. The V gene is TRBV5-1, the J gene TRBJ2-3; the match to TRBD2 covers 12 bases. Germline trimming cut 0 bases from V and 3 bases from J; bases unmatched to any gene: 5. The CDR3 is 17 amino acids. CDR1 is SGHRS and CDR2 is YFSETQ in the germline V gene. The CDR3 sequence: CASSLGTSGKGTDTQYF. In DNA form, the CDR3 reads TGCGCCAGCAGCTTGGGGACTAGCGGGAAAGGAACAGATACGCAGTATTTT.

This clone was counted a few times. The chain couples TRBV28 to TRBJ2-7, with D possibly being TRBD1 (6 bases). The CDR3 spans 15 residues. Germline V gene sequence: CDR1 MDHEN, CDR2 SYDVKM. V gave up 7 bases and J gave up 4 bases, with 20 bases separating them. Here the CDR3 reads CASTPGTRGGYEQYF. The DNA for the CDR3 is TGTGCCAGCACCCCAGGGACAAGAGGGGGTTACGAGCAGTACTTC.

This clone has a handful of counts. The rearrangement joins TRBV20-1 to TRBJ2-7; D not resolved. Germline CDR1 is DFQATT and CDR2 is SNEGSKA (reference sequence). Deletions cut 2 bases from V and 2 bases from J, with 4 bases between. The CDR3 consists of 11 residues. The CDR3 DNA reads as TGCAGTGCTAGACAGGCCTACGAGCAGTACTTC. Encoded protein: CSARQAYEQYF.

This chain joins TRBV15 and TRBJ2-7, with D tentatively TRBD2 (7 bases). The V gene's germline CDR1 is LNHNV and CDR2 YYDKDF (reference sequence). V gave up 0 bases and J gave up 0 bases, with 15 bases separating them. This CDR3 has 17 amino acids. The DNA for the CDR3 is TGTGCCACCAGCAGAGATATTATGGCGGGGGCCTCCTACGAGCAGTACTTC. It is translated as CATSRDIMAGASYEQYF.

Only a few counts were recorded for this clone. The chain carries TRBV18 and TRBJ2-7; D is undetermined. This CDR3 has 13 amino acids. CDR1 KGHSH and CDR2 LQKENI come from the germline V gene. V gave up 2 bases and J gave up 4 bases, with 9 bases separating them. The CDR3, as DNA: TGTGCCAGCTCACCAACCCAGAAATACGAGCAGTACTTC. It encodes CASSPTQKYEQYF.